The entry below describes one TCR beta chain. This entry is derived from a study of blood T cell repertoires in COVID-19. About the study: Specimens from acute and convalescent COVID-19 originated in the United States, Italy and Spain.

J lost 7 bases, V lost 7 bases, and 9 bases had no gene match. This CDR3 has 13 residues. The germline V gene has CDR1 MNHEY and CDR2 SVGAGI. Source study methods: Reference gene primer amplification gave nucleated cell count estimates. Profiling relied on immunoSEQ multiplex PCR, and the TCRdb table lists in-frame clones only, not all of them. That table supplies the V and J calls and clone size; D and trimming were determined from the DNA. Of about 110,000 clones in the sample, more than 80% were seen once. The receptor comes from a woman in her fifties or sixties with acute or convalescent COVID-19. The rearrangement joins TRBV6-5 to TRBJ1-1, with TRBD1 matching over 7 bases. Sequenced: peripheral blood. The CDR3 DNA reads as TGTGCCAGCATTGTCGGACAGGAACTTGAAGCTTTCTTT. Its translation is CASIVGQELEAFF.